This T cell receptor beta chain is drawn from a study of T cell responses to AZD1222 COVID-19 vaccine. Some clones are missing from TCRdb's copy, which holds only in-frame ones; the method was immunoSEQ multiplex PCR. The sample holds around 140,000 clones, 90% seen once. The germline V gene encodes CDR1 SGHTA and CDR2 FQGTGA. There are 16 residues in the CDR3. The ends were cut back, 0 bases at V and 4 bases at J, with 15 bases in the middle. V and J are TRBV7-3 and TRBJ1-1, with D maybe TRBD1 (6 bases). Sequences were derived from peripheral blood, sampled on day 0 of AZD1222 vaccination. This clonotype originated in an adult in good health. CDR3 region: CASSLTGGSLRTEAFF. The CDR3 DNA reads TGTGCCAGCAGCTTAACAGGGGGGAGTCTGCGCACTGAAGCTTTCTTT.